This entry describes one T cell receptor beta chain. The entry originates in a study of response to subunit inactivated influenza vaccine. A single record per CDR3 protein comes from TCRdb applying MiXCR to the RT-PCR reads. Among some 190,000 distinct CDR3 sequences listed, 14% were seen once. CDR1 and CDR2 (germline): MNHEY, SVGEGT. The CDR3 extends over 11 amino acids. V shed 5 bases and J shed 4 bases, with 5 bases lying between them. This chain joins TRBV6-2 or TRBV6-3 and TRBJ2-5; D gene ambiguous. This sequence originates from a man in his forties or fifties who received an inactivated influenza vaccine. The starting material was CD8+ T cells sorted from PBMCs, obtained 5 days after vaccination. CDR3 residues: CASSTTETQYF. The CDR3 DNA sequence: TGTGCCAGCAGTACCACAGAGACCCAGTACTTC.